This TCR beta chain was recovered during a study of Ad26.COV2.S vaccination and SARS-CoV-2 variants. Study context: Donor got 5x10^10 or 1x10^11 viral particles of Ad26.COV2.S.

Study outcomes and limitations: Reports say spike-specific CD8+ and CD4+ T cell responses covered substantial breadth after vaccination.

Sequencing was performed with immunoSEQ multiplex PCR; in TCRdb, only in-frame clones are kept and a portion is missing. The sample consists of roughly 270,000 clones, 80% to 90% of them appearing once. For this clone: Its antigen is still unknown.

Treatment here: 15 to 20 received Ad26.COV2.S at low or high dose, single or two shots; about 5 received placebo; per-sample allocation not given. The samples were gathered on day 63 after the first injection of vaccine or placebo. In the vaccine, an Ad26 vector expressed the SARS-CoV-2 spike of the Wuhan strain. The CDR3 covers 11 residues. Germline CDR1 and CDR2: SGHDN and FVKESK. V was cut by 3 bases and J by 6 bases, with 3 bases left in between. V is TRBV14 and J is TRBJ2-1; D remains unclear. The sample consisted of peripheral blood, taken in a trial of Ad26.COV2.S vaccine versus placebo. The receptor's source is a person between 18 and 59 years old who received the Ad26.COV2.S COVID-19 vaccine or a placebo. CDR3 protein: CASSHFNEQFF. CDR3 in DNA: TGTGCCAGCAGCCATTTCAATGAGCAGTTCTTC. Using reference TRBV14 and TRBJ2-1 for the parts outside the CDR3, the full variable domain is EAGVTQFPSHSVIEKGQTVTLRCDPISGHDNLYWYRRVMGKEIKFLLHFVKESKQDESGMPNNRFLAERTGGTYSTLKVQPAELEDSGVYFCASSHFNEQFFGPGTRLTVL.